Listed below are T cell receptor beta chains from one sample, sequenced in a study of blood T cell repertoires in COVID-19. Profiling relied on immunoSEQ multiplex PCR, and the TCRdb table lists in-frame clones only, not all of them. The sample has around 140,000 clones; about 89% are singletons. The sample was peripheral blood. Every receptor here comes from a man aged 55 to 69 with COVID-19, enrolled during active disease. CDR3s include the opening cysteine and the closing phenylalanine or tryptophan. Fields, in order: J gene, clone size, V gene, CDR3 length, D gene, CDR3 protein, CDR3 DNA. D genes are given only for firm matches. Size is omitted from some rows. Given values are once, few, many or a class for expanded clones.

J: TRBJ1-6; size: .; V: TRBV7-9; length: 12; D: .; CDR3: CASSLSVSPLHF; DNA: TGTGCCAGCAGCTTATCGGTGTCACCCCTCCACTTT
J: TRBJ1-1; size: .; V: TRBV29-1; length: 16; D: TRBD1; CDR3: CSVVGDSGTGNTEAFF; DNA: TGCAGCGTTGTTGGGGACTCCGGGACAGGGAACACTGAAGCTTTCTTT
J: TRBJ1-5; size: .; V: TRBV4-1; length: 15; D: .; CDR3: CASSQVTGSNQPQHF; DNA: TGCGCCAGCAGCCAAGTAACCGGTTCCAATCAGCCCCAGCATTTT
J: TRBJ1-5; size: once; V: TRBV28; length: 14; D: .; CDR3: CASSLSWSNQPQHF; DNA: TGTGCCAGCAGTCTCAGTTGGAGCAATCAGCCCCAGCATTTT
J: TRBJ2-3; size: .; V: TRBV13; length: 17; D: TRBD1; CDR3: CASSLVIGTGGRDTQYF; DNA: TGTGCCAGCAGCTTAGTAATCGGGACAGGCGGTAGAGATACGCAGTATTTT
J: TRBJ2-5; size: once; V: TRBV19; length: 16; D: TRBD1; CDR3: CASSMGGQGRSGTQYF; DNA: TGTGCCAGTAGTATGGGCGGACAGGGGCGGTCCGGGACCCAGTACTTC
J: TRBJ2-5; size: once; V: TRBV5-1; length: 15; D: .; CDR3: CASTREGGRQETQYF; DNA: TGCGCCAGCACCCGCGAGGGGGGGAGGCAAGAGACCCAGTACTTC
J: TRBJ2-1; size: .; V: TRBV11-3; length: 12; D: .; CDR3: CASSKQVNEQFF; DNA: TGTGCCAGCAGCAAACAGGTAAATGAGCAGTTCTTC
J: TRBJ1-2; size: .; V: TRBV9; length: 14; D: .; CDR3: CASSPDQGSYGYTF; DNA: TGTGCCAGCAGCCCCGACCAGGGGAGCTATGGCTACACCTTC
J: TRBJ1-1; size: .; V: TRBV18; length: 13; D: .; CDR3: CASSPTENTEAFF; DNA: TGTGCCAGCTCACCAACAGAGAACACTGAAGCTTTCTTT
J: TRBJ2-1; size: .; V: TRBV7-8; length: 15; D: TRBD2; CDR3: CASSPPRGGFNEQFF; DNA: TGTGCCAGCAGCCCCCCCCGCGGGGGTTTCAATGAGCAGTTCTTC
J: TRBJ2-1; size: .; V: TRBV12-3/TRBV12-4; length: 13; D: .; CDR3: CASSLELRVEQFF; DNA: TGTGCCAGCAGTTTAGAGTTGAGGGTGGAGCAGTTCTTC
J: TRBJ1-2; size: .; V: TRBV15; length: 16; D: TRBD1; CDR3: CATSRALGQGAYGYTF; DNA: TGTGCCACCAGCAGAGCCTTAGGACAGGGGGCCTATGGCTACACCTTC
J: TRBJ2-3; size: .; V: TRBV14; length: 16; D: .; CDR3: CASSLFREPGVDTQYF; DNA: TGTGCCAGCAGCCTTTTCAGGGAACCTGGCGTAGATACGCAGTATTTT
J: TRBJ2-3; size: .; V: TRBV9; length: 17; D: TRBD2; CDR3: CASSPGTSGGARGTQYF; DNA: TGTGCCAGCAGCCCCGGGACTAGCGGGGGCGCCCGGGGTACGCAGTATTTT
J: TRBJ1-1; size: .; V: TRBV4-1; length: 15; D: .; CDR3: CASSQGETVYTEAFF; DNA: TGCGCCAGCAGCCAAGGAGAAACGGTGTACACTGAAGCTTTCTTT
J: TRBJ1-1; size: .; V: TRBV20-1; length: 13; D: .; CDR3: CSASLTRNTEAFF; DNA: TGCAGTGCTAGTCTTACTAGGAACACTGAAGCTTTCTTT
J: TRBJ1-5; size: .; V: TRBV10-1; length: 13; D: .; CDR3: CASSRALGQPQHF; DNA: TGCGCCAGCAGTCGAGCCCTCGGTCAGCCCCAGCATTTT
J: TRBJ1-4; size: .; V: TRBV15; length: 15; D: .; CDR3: CATSRVPSTNEKLFF; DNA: TGTGCCACCAGCAGAGTTCCATCAACTAATGAAAAACTGTTTTTT
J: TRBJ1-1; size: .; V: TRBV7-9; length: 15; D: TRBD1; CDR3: CASSLDRVGDTEAFF; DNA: TGTGCCAGCAGCTTGGACAGGGTCGGCGACACTGAAGCTTTCTTT
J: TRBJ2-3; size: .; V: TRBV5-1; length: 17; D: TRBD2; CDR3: CASSREGPGLGTDTQYF; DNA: TGCGCCAGCAGCCGGGAGGGCCCGGGATTAGGAACAGATACGCAGTATTTT
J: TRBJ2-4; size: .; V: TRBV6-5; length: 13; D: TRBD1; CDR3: CAAQGMDKNIQYF; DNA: TGTGCCGCACAGGGGATGGACAAAAACATTCAGTACTTC
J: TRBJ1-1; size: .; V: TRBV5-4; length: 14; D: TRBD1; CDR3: CASSWDRGGTEAFF; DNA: TGTGCCAGCAGCTGGGACAGGGGTGGGACTGAAGCTTTCTTT
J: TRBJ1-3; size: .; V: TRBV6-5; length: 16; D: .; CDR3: CASSYSFRQVGNTIYF; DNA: TGTGCCAGCAGTTACTCATTTCGGCAGGTTGGAAACACCATATATTTT
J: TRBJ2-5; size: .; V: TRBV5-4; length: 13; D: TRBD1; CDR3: CASSEGTEETQYF; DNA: TGTGCCAGCAGCGAAGGGACAGAAGAGACCCAGTACTTC
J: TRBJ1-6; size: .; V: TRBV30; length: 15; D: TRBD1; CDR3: CAWRTGQAYNSPLHF; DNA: TGTGCCTGGAGGACAGGGCAGGCCTATAATTCACCCCTCCACTTT
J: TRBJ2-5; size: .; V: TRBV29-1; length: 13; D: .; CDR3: CSVPGSTQETQYF; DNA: TGCAGCGTTCCCGGGAGTACCCAAGAGACCCAGTACTTC